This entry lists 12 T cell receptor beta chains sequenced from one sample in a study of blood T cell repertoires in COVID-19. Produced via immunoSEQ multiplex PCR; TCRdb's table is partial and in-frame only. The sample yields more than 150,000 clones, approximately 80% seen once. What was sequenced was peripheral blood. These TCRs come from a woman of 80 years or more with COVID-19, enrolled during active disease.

The chain's CDR3 is CASSIGGVYEQYF. The CDR3 DNA sequence: TGCGCCAGCAGCATCGGAGGGGTGTACGAGCAGTACTTC. The rearrangement links TRBV5-1 to TRBJ2-7; weak D call: TRBD2 (6 bases). Germline-derived CDR1 and CDR2 are SGHRS and YFSETQ. This CDR3 has 13 residues. V was trimmed by 4 bases and J by 4 bases, leaving 12 bases between them.

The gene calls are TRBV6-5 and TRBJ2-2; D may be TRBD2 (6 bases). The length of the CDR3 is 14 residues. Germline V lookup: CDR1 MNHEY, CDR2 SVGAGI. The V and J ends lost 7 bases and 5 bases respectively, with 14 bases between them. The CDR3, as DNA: TGTGCCAGCAAAGGGACTCCCCGGACCGGGGAGCTGTTTTTT. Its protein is CASKGTPRTGELFF.

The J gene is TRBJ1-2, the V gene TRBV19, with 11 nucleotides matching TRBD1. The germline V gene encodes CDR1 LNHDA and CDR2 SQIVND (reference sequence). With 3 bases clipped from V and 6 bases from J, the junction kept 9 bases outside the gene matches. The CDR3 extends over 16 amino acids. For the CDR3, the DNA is TGTGCCAGTAGTATTTTAGGGACAGGGGGTTTTGATGGCTACACCTTC. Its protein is CASSILGTGGFDGYTF.

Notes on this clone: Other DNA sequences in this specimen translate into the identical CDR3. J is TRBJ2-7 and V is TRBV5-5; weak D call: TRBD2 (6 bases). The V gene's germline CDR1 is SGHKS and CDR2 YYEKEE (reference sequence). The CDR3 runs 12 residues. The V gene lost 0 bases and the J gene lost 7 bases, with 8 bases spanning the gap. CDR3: CASSLVGGEQYF. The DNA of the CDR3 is TGTGCCAGCAGCTTGGTCGGGGGAGAGCAGTACTTC. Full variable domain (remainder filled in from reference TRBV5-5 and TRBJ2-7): DAGVTQSPTHLIKTRGQQVTLRCSPISGHKSVSWYQQVLGQGPQFIFQYYEKEERGRGNFPDRFSARQFPNYSSELNVNALLLGDSALYLCASSLVGGEQYFGPGTRLTVT.

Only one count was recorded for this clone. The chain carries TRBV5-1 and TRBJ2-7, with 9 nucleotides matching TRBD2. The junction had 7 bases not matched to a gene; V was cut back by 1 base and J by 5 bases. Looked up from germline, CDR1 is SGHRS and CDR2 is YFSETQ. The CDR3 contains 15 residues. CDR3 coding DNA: TGCGCCAGCAGCTTGTTAGCTAGCGGGAAGGACGAGCAGTACTTC. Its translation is CASSLLASGKDEQYF.

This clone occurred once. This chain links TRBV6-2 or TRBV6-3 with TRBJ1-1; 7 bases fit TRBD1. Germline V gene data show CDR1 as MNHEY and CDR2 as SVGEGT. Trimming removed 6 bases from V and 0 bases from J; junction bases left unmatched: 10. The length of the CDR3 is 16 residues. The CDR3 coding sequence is TGTGCCAGCAGCCCACTTTGGGGACAGCTGAACACTGAAGCTTTCTTT. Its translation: CASSPLWGQLNTEAFF.

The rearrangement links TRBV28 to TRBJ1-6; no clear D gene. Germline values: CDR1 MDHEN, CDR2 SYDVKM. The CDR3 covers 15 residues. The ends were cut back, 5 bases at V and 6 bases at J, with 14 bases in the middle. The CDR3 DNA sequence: TGTGCCAGCAGTCCTTACGGGAGTCTTAATTCACCCCTCCACTTT. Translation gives CASSPYGSLNSPLHF.

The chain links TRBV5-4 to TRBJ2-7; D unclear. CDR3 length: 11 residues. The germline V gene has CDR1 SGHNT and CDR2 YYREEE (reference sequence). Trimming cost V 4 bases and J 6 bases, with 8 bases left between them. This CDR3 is CASSQPREQYF. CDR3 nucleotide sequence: TGTGCCAGCAGCCAACCGCGCGAGCAGTACTTC. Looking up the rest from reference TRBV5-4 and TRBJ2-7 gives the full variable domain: ETGVTQSPTHLIKTRGQQVTLRCSSQSGHNTVSWYQQALGQGPQFIFQYYREEENGRGNFPPRFSGLQFPNYSSELNVNALELDDSALYLCASSQPREQYFGPGTRLTVT.

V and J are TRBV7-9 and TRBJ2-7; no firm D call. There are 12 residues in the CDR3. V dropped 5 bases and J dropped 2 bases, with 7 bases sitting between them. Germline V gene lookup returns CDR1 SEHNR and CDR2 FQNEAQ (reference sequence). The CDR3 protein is CASSPSPYEQYF. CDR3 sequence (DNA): TGTGCCAGCAGCCCCTCTCCCTACGAGCAGTACTTC.

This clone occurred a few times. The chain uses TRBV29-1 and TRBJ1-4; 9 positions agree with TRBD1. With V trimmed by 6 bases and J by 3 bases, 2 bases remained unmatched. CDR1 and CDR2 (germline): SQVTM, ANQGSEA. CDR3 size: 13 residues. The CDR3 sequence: CSVRQGANEKLFF. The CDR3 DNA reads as TGCAGCGTCAGACAGGGGGCTAATGAAAAACTGTTTTTT.

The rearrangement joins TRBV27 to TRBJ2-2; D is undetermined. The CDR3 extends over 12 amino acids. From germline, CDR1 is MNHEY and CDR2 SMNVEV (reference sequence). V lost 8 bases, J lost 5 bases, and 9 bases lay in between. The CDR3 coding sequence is TGTGCCAGCCGAGTGCTAACCGGGGAGCTGTTTTTT. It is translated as CASRVLTGELFF.

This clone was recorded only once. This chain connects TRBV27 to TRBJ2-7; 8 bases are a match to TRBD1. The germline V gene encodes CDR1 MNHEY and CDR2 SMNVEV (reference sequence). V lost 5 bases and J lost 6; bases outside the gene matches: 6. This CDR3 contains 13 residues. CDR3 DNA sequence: TGTGCCAGCAGTCCGTGGACAGGGATCGAGCAGTACTTC. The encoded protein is CASSPWTGIEQYF.